One and the same sample provided the 25 T cell receptor beta chains below, sequenced in a study of glioma-infiltrating T cells. The iRepertoire nested amplicon-rescue multiplex PCR amplified TCR alpha and beta CDR3s from RNA. TCRdb analysed the multiplex PCR reads with MiXCR anew, one entry per CDR3 protein. This sample carries tens of thousands of distinct CDR3 sequences, roughly 39% of them seen once, and the ten largest clones take approximately 38%. Material: glioma tissue, nonneoplastic brain tissue, or PBMCs (not recorded which). The receptors here all came from a human donor with low-grade glioma or glioblastoma, undergoing nonglioma brain surgery, or in good health (not recorded which).

This clonotype was counted ten times or more. The chain couples TRBV25-1 to TRBJ1-1; TRBD1 is a possible D gene (6 bases). The CDR3 totals 12 residues. V was trimmed by 2 bases and J by 8 bases, leaving 9 bases between them. Germline V gene lookup returns CDR1 MGHDK and CDR2 SYGVNS. The DNA for the CDR3 is TGTGCCAGCAGTGAAGGGGGCCGAGAAGCTTTCTTT. Translation gives CASSEGGREAFF.

This chain uses TRBV2 with TRBJ2-7; 7 nucleotides agree with TRBD1. This CDR3 is 15 amino acids long. Trimming at V came to 4 bases and at J to 1 base, leaving 7 bases not matched to a gene. Germline CDR1 and CDR2: SNHLY and FYNNEI. The DNA for the CDR3 is TGTGCCAGCAGTGCTAGGCCGGGACAGTCCTACGAGCAGTACTTC. Translated: CASSARPGQSYEQYF.

This clonotype turned up a few times. The CDR3 DNA reads as TGCAGCGCCGGACAGTCCGAAGCTTTCTTT. It codes for CSAGQSEAFF. This chain links TRBV29-1 with TRBJ1-1; D perhaps matches TRBD1 (6 bases). The CDR3 runs to 10 residues. CDR1 and CDR2 (germline): SQVTM, ANQGSEA. Trimming took 7 bases from V and 8 from J, leaving 11 bases between them.

This clonotype was counted at least ten times. CDR3 DNA: TGTGCCAGCAGATCTAGCGGGGGCAACTCCTATAATTCACCCCTCCACTTT. It is translated as CASRSSGGNSYNSPLHF. This chain uses TRBV7-9 with TRBJ1-6; D might be TRBD1 (6 bases). Germline V gene sequence: CDR1 SEHNR, CDR2 FQNEAQ (reference sequence). This CDR3 spans 17 amino acids. The germline V and J ends were trimmed by 6 bases and 0 bases, with 15 bases remaining between them.

This clonotype appeared many times. The V and J genes are TRBV7-9 and TRBJ1-6, with TRBD1 matching over 7 bases. The J segment lost 6 bases and the V segment lost 2 bases, leaving 4 bases of the junction unmatched. The CDR3 is 15 amino acids. Germline V gene lookup returns CDR1 SEHNR and CDR2 FQNEAQ (reference sequence). CDR3 region: CASSLFGDSNSPLHF. The CDR3 nucleotides are TGTGCCAGCAGCTTATTCGGGGACAGTAATTCACCCCTCCACTTT. The complete variable domain, with remaining parts taken from reference TRBV7-9 and TRBJ1-6, reads DTGVSQNPRHKITKRGQNVTFRCDPISEHNRLYWYRQTLGQGPEFLTYFQNEAQLEKSRLLSDRFSAERPKGSFSTLEIQRTEQGDSAMYLCASSLFGDSNSPLHFGNGTRLTVT.

This clonotype was recorded at least ten times. The chain has TRBV10-3 and TRBJ1-1, with a tentative D call TRBD1 (5 bases). Germline CDR1 reads ENHRY; CDR2 reads SYGVKD. Between the trimmed V and J ends, which lost 10 bases and 3 bases, there was a span of 15 bases. CDR3 length equals 13 residues. In nucleotides, the CDR3 is TGTGCCACCATGCTGGACACCCACACTGAAGCTTTCTTT. Protein product: CATMLDTHTEAFF.

V and J are TRBV20-1 and TRBJ1-5; no definite D call. V was cut by 1 base and J by 13 bases, with 14 bases left in between. CDR3 length: 12 residues. Germline values: CDR1 DFQATT, CDR2 SNEGSKA (reference sequence). CDR3 DNA: TGCAGTGCTAGAGGGGTCGGCGAAGAACAGCATTTT. It is translated as CSARGVGEEQHF.

A word on this clonotype: Sequence at one end of the junction differs from germline and may be a read error. The chain links TRBV6-2 or TRBV6-3 to TRBJ2-7, with no clear D. CDR3 length: 15 residues. Germline V gene lookup returns CDR1 MNHEY and CDR2 SVGEGT. The CDR3 spells CAGSYARGALNERYF. The CDR3 nucleotides read TGTGCCGGCAGTTATGCCCGTGGCGCTCTCAACGAGCGGTACTTC.

Note on this clonotype: At one boundary the junction diverges from the germline segment, which might be a read error. The rearrangement links TRBV2 to TRBJ1-2; 7 nucleotides match TRBD1. The germline gives CDR1 SNHLY, CDR2 FYNNEI. This CDR3 is 14 amino acids long. The CDR3, as DNA: TGCGCCAGCGTCGGGACAGACTCATGTTATGGCTACACCTTC. This codes for CASVGTDSCYGYTF.

This clonotype was seen ten or more times. J is TRBJ2-7 and V is TRBV12-3 or TRBV12-4, with 7 bases fitting TRBD2. The CDR3 is 14 residues long. The V segment lost 5 bases and the J segment 7 bases; nucleotides outside the gene matches: 11. The CDR3 region is CASSPWGGLREQYF. CDR3 sequence (DNA): TGTGCCAGCAGTCCTTGGGGGGGGTTAAGAGAGCAGTACTTC.

Note on this clonotype: The junction does not match germline at one end; this may be a read error. The V call is TRBV2, the J call TRBJ1-1, with D unclear. The CDR3 consists of 14 residues. Germline CDR1 reads SNHLY; CDR2 reads FYNNEI. DNA for the CDR3: TGTGCCAGCAGTGAAACCAGCCTGAACGCTGAAGCTTTCTTT. Its protein product is CASSETSLNAEAFF.

This clonotype came up many times. The chain recombines TRBV19 with TRBJ2-4, with 7 positions matching TRBD1. The CDR3 length is 16 residues. J gave up 0 bases and V 3 bases, and 5 bases lay outside the gene matches. CDR1 is LNHDA and CDR2 is SQIVND in the germline V gene (reference sequence). In nucleotides, the CDR3 is TGTGCCAGTAGTATTTTCAGGGGGACAGCCAAAAACATTCAGTACTTC. Translating gives CASSIFRGTAKNIQYF.

This clonotype was recorded at least ten times. J is TRBJ2-3 and V is TRBV7-9; D perhaps matches TRBD1 (5 bases). The CDR3 length is 17 residues. V lost 5 bases, J lost 2 bases, and 20 bases lay in between. The germline CDR1 and CDR2 sequences are SEHNR and FQNEAQ (reference sequence). CDR3 loop: CASSPPLDRTITDTQYF. CDR3 DNA sequence: TGTGCCAGCAGCCCGCCCCTCGACAGAACAATCACAGATACGCAGTATTTT.

This clonotype was seen many times. The chain employs TRBV10-3 and TRBJ1-2; 9 positions match TRBD1. The CDR3 spans 13 residues. Per the germline V gene, CDR1 is ENHRY and CDR2 is SYGVKD. Trimming removed 11 bases from V and 8 bases from J; junction bases left unmatched: 12. The CDR3 DNA reads TGTGCCTCGGGGGGACAGGGTATTAGGGGCTACACCTTC. Its translation is CASGGQGIRGYTF.

This clonotype was detected many times. This chain links TRBV19 with TRBJ1-1; D is unresolved. V was cut by 3 bases and J by 1 base, with 3 bases left in between. CDR3 length: 12 amino acids. The germline CDR1 and CDR2 sequences are LNHDA and SQIVND (reference sequence). CDR3 in DNA: TGTGCCAGTAGTATCGGGAACACTGAAGCTTTCTTT. Residues: CASSIGNTEAFF.

The chain employs TRBV6-6 and TRBJ2-7; D is undetermined. Trimming left V 7 bases short and J 2 bases short, with 12 bases between. Germline V lookup: CDR1 MNHNY, CDR2 SVGAGI (reference sequence). This CDR3 is 13 amino acids long. The CDR3 protein is CASNPPEPYEQYF. The CDR3 DNA reads as TGTGCCAGCAATCCTCCAGAGCCCTACGAGCAGTACTTC.

There are many counts of this clonotype. The chain carries TRBV2 and TRBJ2-1; D is uncertain. The length of the CDR3 is 14 residues. Trimming took 6 bases from V and 7 from J, leaving 16 bases between them. Germline CDR1 and CDR2: SNHLY and FYNNEI. Written as DNA, the CDR3 is TGTGCCAGCAGGGCAGCCGGGCTAACGAATGAGCAGTTCTTC. Protein sequence: CASRAAGLTNEQFF.

A note on this clonotype: At one boundary the junction diverges from the germline segment, which might be a read error. The gene calls are TRBV6-1 and TRBJ2-1; no clear D gene. Germline-derived CDR1 and CDR2 are MNHNS and SASEGT. The CDR3 runs to 14 residues. The CDR3 protein is CASGRRESYNEQLF. CDR3 coding DNA: TGTGCCAGCGGCCGAAGGGAATCCTACAATGAGCAGCTCTTC.

This clonotype was seen at least ten times. The chain combines TRBV19 with TRBJ1-6; possible D gene TRBD1, 5 bases. Per the germline V gene, CDR1 is LNHDA and CDR2 is SQIVND (reference sequence). The CDR3 is 15 amino acids. V lost 6 bases and J lost 6, with 15 bases in between. The CDR3 loop reads CASRRDHQSNSPLHF. DNA of the CDR3: TGTGCCAGTAGGCGGGACCACCAATCTAATTCACCCCTCCACTTT. Complete variable domain (other parts from reference TRBV19 and TRBJ1-6): DGGITQSPKYLFRKEGQNVTLSCEQNLNHDAMYWYRQDPGQGLRLIYYSQIVNDFQKGDIAEGYSVSREKKESFPLTVTSAQKNPTAFYLCASRRDHQSNSPLHFGNGTRLTVT.

To note about this clonotype: Being one base from a much bigger clone, this may be a read error. The chain is built from TRBV18 and TRBJ2-7; perhaps D is TRBD1 or TRBD2 (5 bases each). The V end lost 3 bases, the J end lost 6 bases, and 18 bases lay between the germline ends. This CDR3 region has 15 residues. Germline loops: CDR1 KGHSH, CDR2 LQKENI. This CDR3 is CASSPRGRTPGEQYF. The CDR3 DNA reads TGTGCCAGCTCACCCCGGGGACGGACCCCTGGCGAGCAGTACTTC.

The chain uses TRBV7-7 and TRBJ2-3; D gene uncertain. The CDR3 spans 13 residues. The germline V gene encodes CDR1 SSHAT and CDR2 FNYEAQ (reference sequence). CDR3 sequence (DNA): TGTTTCAGCAGCGCCGGAGAGACAGATACGCAGTATTTT. It translates to CFSSAGETDTQYF.

The chain is built from TRBV19 and TRBJ2-1; 11 nucleotides match TRBD2. In germline, CDR1 is LNHDA, CDR2 SQIVND (reference sequence). The CDR3 loop spans 16 amino acids. With V trimmed by 5 bases and J by 8 bases, 11 bases remained unmatched. In DNA form, the CDR3 reads TGTGCCAGTAGTGCGCGGACGACTAGCGGGAACGATGAGCAGTTCTTC. Protein sequence: CASSARTTSGNDEQFF.

Comment on this clonotype: Without the conserved terminal phenylalanine or tryptophan, this CDR3 likely stems from a read error. V and J are TRBV12-3 or TRBV12-4 and TRBJ1-1, with D possibly TRBD1 on 5 matching bases. The CDR3 consists of 13 residues. Trimming took 3 bases from V and 2 from J, leaving 7 bases between them. The CDR3 is CASSFTGNTEAFL. CDR3 sequence (DNA): TGTGCCAGCAGTTTTACAGGCAACACTGAAGCTTTCTTG.

The table lists this clonotype with many counts. The chain has TRBV10-3 and TRBJ1-1; 8 nucleotides line up with TRBD1. Germline trimming cut 6 bases from V and 3 bases from J; bases unmatched to any gene: 3. Germline V lookup: CDR1 ENHRY, CDR2 SYGVKD. The CDR3 is made up of 13 amino acids. The CDR3 DNA reads as TGTGCCATCAGCCCGGGACAGGACACTGAAGCTTTCTTT. It specifies CAISPGQDTEAFF.

This rearrangement joins TRBV28 to TRBJ1-1; D is ambiguous. Germline loops: CDR1 MDHEN, CDR2 SYDVKM. Trimming removed 4 bases at V and 2 bases at J, with 14 bases between. This CDR3 comprises 15 residues. Here the CDR3 DNA reads TGTGCCAGCAGTTCAAACAGCCACCAAAACACTGAAGCTTTCTTT. Its translation is CASSSNSHQNTEAFF.